Described below is a single T cell receptor beta chain sequence and its context. Which antigen it targets is not known. Per-base qualities were not stored, and no clone one base away is much larger. The data were taken from a study of blood T cell repertoires in COVID-19 (dated by TCRdb to about 2020). Background for the entire study: Samples from collaborators originated in the United States, Italy and Spain and spanned both the acute and convalescent phases of COVID-19. The prospective study material was composed of cDNA or gDNA derived from T cells, B-cell-depleted T cells, or PBMCs. Where available, HLA class I and class II types were obtained from metadata supplied by the sample provider rather than from assay-based typing. Samples came from the ongoing ImmuneRACE study (first 160 participants) plus 1,254 subjects from 6 global collaborators. A de-identified subject ID, COVID-19 status, age in years and sex were almost always included in the sample metadata. Subjects who had been exposed to COVID-19, were actively infected with it, or had recovered from it provided the deeply sampled blood TCRbeta repertoires that made up the dataset. The repertoires were released in a freely available public database meant as a resource for research on the immune response to SARS-CoV-2. Broader findings and caveats from the paper: The quantity of clinical and demographic metadata differed by source and by participant and was supplied without curation.

Participants in the prospective study were enrolled through a virtual design, were aged 18 to 89 years, and lived in roughly 24 United States geographic areas. In the prospective study, cohorts were assigned on the basis of participant-reported clinical history obtained from a screening survey and a study questionnaire. ImmuneRACE Cohort 3 recovered participants were defined by two consecutive negative NP/OP PCR tests, healthcare professional clearance, or symptom resolution. In the prospective study, mobile phlebotomists collected whole blood, serum and a nasopharyngeal or oropharyngeal swab from each participant. Over a roughly two-month period, participants in the prospective study had the option of providing additional blood draws and questionnaires. Blood samples from the prospective study were shipped frozen or at room temperature prior to DNA extraction. TCRbeta CDR3 regions were amplified from genomic DNA by means of the immunoSEQ Assay, a bias-controlled multiplex PCR. As for the authors' bioinformatics: Nucleated cell counts per sample were estimated from amplification of reference gene primers within the assay. To quantify the absolute abundance of each unique TCRbeta CDR3 rearrangement, sequence reads were collapsed and filtered. For each sample, productive Simpson clonality was calculated as the square root of Simpson's diversity index across productive rearrangements. TCRdb provides this immuneACCESS table in a form limited to in-frame rearrangements. Some clones are lacking; in checked studies, under half of them reflect an unresolved V gene, and why the rest are absent is not known. V, J and clone size reflect that table, while D and trimming were determined from the DNA. This sample is represented by hundreds of thousands of clones; approximately 91% of them were singletons. The ten top clones hold roughly a tenth of the sample.

Including cysteine and phenylalanine, the CDR3 has 15 amino acids. Solely the CDR3 DNA is kept, with 45 bases framed from the first base. V is reduced by 1 base and J by 2 bases, leaving a spacing of 11 bases between them. The germline V gene (reference sequence) yields MNHEY for CDR1 and SMNVEV for CDR2. This clonotype was sampled from a woman aged 40 to 50 who had recovered from COVID-19. Rearrangement joined TRBV27 to TRBJ2-5; a tentative D match to TRBD2 spans 5 bases. Sample: PBMCs or T cells enriched from blood (not recorded which). The DNA reads as follows: TGTGCCAGCAGTTTATGGGTGGGAGCGCAAGAGACCCAGTACTTC. Its translation reads: CASSLWVGAQETQYF.